The source of this T cell receptor beta chain is a study of blood T cell repertoires in COVID-19. As for the study in general: Spain, Italy and the United States supplied samples that represented acute and convalescent COVID-19. Nucleic acid was either cDNA or gDNA, and it came from T cells, B-cell-depleted T cells, or PBMCs.

The V gene end was trimmed by 1 base and the J gene end by 4 bases; junction bases not matched to a gene: 6. The length of the CDR3 is 15 residues. Germline values: CDR1 ENHRY, CDR2 SYGVKD. The repertoire was sequenced with immunoSEQ multiplex PCR; TCRdb's copy has only in-frame clones and lacks some. Found here are roughly 310,000 clones, 75% to 90% of them singletons; the top ten hold over 9%. Sequencing used PBMCs or T cells enriched from blood (not recorded which). The V gene is TRBV10-3, the J gene TRBJ1-2, with TRBD1 matching over 7 bases. The origin of this receptor is a woman between 40 and 50 years old who had recovered from COVID-19. The CDR3 sequence is CAISEFTGAGYGYTF. The CDR3 coding sequence is TGTGCCATCAGTGAGTTCACAGGGGCGGGCTATGGCTACACCTTC.